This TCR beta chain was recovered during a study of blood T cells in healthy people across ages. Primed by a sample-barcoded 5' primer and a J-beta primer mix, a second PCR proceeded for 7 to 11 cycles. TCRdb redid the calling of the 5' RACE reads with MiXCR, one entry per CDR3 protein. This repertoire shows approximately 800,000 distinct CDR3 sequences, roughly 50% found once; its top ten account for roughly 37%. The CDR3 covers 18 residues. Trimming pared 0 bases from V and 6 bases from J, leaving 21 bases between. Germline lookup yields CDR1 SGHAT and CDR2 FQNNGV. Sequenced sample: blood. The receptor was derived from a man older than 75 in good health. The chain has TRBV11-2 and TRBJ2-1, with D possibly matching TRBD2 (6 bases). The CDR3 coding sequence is TGTGCCAGCAGCTTAGATCCGGTCGGAGGGGCATCACGCAATGAGCAGTTCTTC. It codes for CASSLDPVGGASRNEQFF.